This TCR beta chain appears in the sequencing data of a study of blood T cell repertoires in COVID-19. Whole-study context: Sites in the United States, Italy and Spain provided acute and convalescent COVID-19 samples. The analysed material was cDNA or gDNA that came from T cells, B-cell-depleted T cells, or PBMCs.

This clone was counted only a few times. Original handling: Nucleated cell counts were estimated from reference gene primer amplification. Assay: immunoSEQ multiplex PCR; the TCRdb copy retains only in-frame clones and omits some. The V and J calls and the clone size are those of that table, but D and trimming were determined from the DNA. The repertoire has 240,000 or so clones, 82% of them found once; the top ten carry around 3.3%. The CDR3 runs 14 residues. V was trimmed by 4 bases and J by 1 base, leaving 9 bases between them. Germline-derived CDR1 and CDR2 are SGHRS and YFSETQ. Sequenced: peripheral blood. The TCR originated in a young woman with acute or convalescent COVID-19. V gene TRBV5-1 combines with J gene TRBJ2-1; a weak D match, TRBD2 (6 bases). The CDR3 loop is CASSAGSSYNEQFF. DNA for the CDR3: TGCGCCAGCAGCGCCGGGAGTTCCTACAATGAGCAGTTCTTC.